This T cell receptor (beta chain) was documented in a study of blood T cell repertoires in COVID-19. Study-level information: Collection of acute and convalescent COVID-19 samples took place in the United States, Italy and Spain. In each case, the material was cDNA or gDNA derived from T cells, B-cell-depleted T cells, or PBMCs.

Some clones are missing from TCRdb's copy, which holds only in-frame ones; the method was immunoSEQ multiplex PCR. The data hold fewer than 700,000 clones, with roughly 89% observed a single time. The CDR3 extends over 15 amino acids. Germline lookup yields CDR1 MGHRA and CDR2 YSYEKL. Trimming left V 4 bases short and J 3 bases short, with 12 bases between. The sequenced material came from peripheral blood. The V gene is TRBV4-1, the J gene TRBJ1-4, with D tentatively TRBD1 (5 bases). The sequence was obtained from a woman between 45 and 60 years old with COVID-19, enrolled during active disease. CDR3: CASSPRVGSNEKLFF. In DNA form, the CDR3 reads TGCGCCAGCAGCCCCAGGGTGGGGTCTAATGAAAAACTGTTTTTT.